This T cell receptor (beta chain) was identified in a study of blood T cell repertoires in COVID-19. For the study at large: Material from acute and convalescent COVID-19 was sourced from the United States, Italy and Spain.

Original methodology: By means of reference gene primer amplification, nucleated cell counts were estimated. Here immunoSEQ multiplex PCR was the method, and the copy in TCRdb shows in-frame clones only, minus some. For V, J and clone size, that table is used; D and trimming come from the DNA. Of around 160,000 clones listed, 80% to 90% were seen once; the top ten hold around an eighth. It was during active infection that Seattle patients were enrolled and then longitudinally followed. The TCR originated in a man between 18 and 35 years old with COVID-19, enrolled during active disease. The sequencing input was peripheral blood.

CDR3 region: CASSSPGGGASYEQYF. DNA for the CDR3: TGTGCCAGCAGCTCCCCGGGAGGTGGGGCCTCCTACGAGCAGTACTTC. This chain uses TRBV5-6 with TRBJ2-7, with TRBD2 identical over 7 bases. The CDR3 contains 16 residues. Germline V gene lookup returns CDR1 SGHDT and CDR2 YYEEEE. Germline trimming cut 3 bases from V and 0 bases from J; bases unmatched to any gene: 9.